What follows describes a single T cell receptor (beta chain). This clone appeared once. It lacks a known antigen. One base away there is no much larger clone; base qualities are not given. The CDR3 contains 16 residues, cysteine and phenylalanine counted. The DNA shown is the 48-base CDR3, in frame from base 1. Deletion took 1 base off V and 6 bases off J, with a span of 15 bases between the germline ends. Per the germline V gene, LGHNA is the CDR1 and YNFKEQ is the CDR2. This entry comes from a study of radiotherapy plus CTLA-4 blockade in lung cancer (dated by TCRdb to 2016 to 2018). Background for the entire study: Among enrolled patients, roughly 20% had an objective response and about 30% reached disease control.

What the study reported, not specific to this receptor: The strongest predictors of response, as reported, were early dynamic changes in blood T cell clones along with a rise in serum interferon-beta after radiation. After treatment with radiotherapy and ipilimumab, TCR clones that originated in tumors expanded in peripheral blood.

The library was built by means of the immunoSEQ multiplex PCR assay. TCRdb holds this immuneACCESS table with in-frame rearrangements only. Some clones are missing; in checked studies, unresolved V genes explain under half, and the rest has no known cause. In all, the sample holds under 50,000 clones, and 75% to 85% of those were seen once. Together, the top ten hold more than 20% of the sample. The study tested focal radiation therapy combined with CTLA-4 blockade (ipilimumab) in patients with chemo-refractory metastatic non-small-cell lung cancer. Sequencing was performed on peripheral blood, taken from a patient treated with radiotherapy plus ipilimumab. The chain was built from TRBV4-2 and TRBJ2-2; TRBD1 is a possible D gene, resting on 6 matching bases. This clonotype originated in a human donor with non-small cell lung cancer that progressed on radiotherapy plus ipilimumab. The nucleotide sequence reads as follows: TGTGCCAGCAGCCAAGCCCCACAGGGATCGGCCGGGGAGCTGTTTTTT. Its protein product is CASSQAPQGSAGELFF.